This T cell receptor beta chain was retrieved from a study of T cells in Graves' hyperthyroidism and ophthalmopathy. Across the whole study: Sampling of peripheral blood happened at initial diagnosis, prior to any treatment. Study outcomes and limitations: Ophthalmopathy, which appeared later, was predicted by the model a median around 6 months before onset. Most thyroid-expanded clonotypes above 0.001 were also found in blood.

Comments on this clonotype: Its matching antigen is unknown.

Using RNA transcripts as the source, TCR beta CDR3 regions were amplified. An initial round of RT-PCR targeting the TCR CDR3 relied on the HTBI primer set. MiXCR was run by TCRdb on the multiplex PCR reads, yielding one entry per CDR3 protein. The sample consists of about 480,000 distinct CDR3 sequences, 20% to 25% of them appearing once. V lost 0 bases to trimming and J lost 6 bases, with 14 bases between them. This CDR3 comprises 15 residues. In germline, CDR1 is SGHRS, CDR2 YFSETQ. The chain combines TRBV5-1 with TRBJ2-3, with D possibly being TRBD1 or TRBD2 (6 bases each). The sequenced sample consisted of blood. The sequence was collected from a woman in her sixties or seventies with Graves' ophthalmopathy. CDR3 DNA sequence: TGCGCCAGCAGCTTGGATCGCCAGGGGAGGGATACGCAGTATTTT. It translates to CASSLDRQGRDTQYF.